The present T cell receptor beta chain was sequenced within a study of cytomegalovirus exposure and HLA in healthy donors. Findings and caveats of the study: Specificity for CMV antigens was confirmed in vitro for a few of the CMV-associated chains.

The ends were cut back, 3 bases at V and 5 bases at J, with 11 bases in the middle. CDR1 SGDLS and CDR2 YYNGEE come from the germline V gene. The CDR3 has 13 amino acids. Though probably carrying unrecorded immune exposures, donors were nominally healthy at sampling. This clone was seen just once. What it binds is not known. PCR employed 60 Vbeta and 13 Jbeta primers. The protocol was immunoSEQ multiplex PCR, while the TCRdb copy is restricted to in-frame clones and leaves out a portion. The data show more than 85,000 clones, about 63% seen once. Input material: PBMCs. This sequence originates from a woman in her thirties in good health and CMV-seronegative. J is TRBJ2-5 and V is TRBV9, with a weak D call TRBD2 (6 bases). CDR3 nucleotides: TGTGCCAGCAGCGGGAGGGGATGGGAGACCCAGTACTTC. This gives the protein CASSGRGWETQYF.